The rows below give T cell receptor beta chains drawn from one sample of a study of CD8 T cells in ankylosing spondylitis. TCRdb re-analysed the 5' RACE reads in MiXCR, keeping a single row per CDR3 protein. The sample consists of about 390,000 distinct CDR3 sequences, 20% to 25% of them appearing once. Material: blood, either unsorted or a sorted T cell fraction (not recorded which). These receptors came from a male donor with ankylosing spondylitis. CDR3s include the opening cysteine and the closing phenylalanine or tryptophan. Fields, in order: J gene, clone size, V gene, D gene, CDR3 protein, CDR3 DNA. A D gene is named only where the DNA matches it firmly. Clone size, where shown, is once, few, many, or a class for clones that have expanded.

TRBJ1-2 few TRBV7-8 - CASSLVRSNYGYTF TGTGCCAGCAGCTTAGTTAGGAGTAACTATGGCTACACCTTC
TRBJ2-3 - TRBV5-4 - CASSPGQKRSTDTQYF TGTGCCAGCAGCCCTGGACAAAAAAGGAGTACAGATACGCAGTATTTT
TRBJ2-1 many TRBV3-1 - CASSPPTPVLDSYNEQFF TGTGCCAGCAGCCCTCCGACCCCAGTCCTTGACTCCTACAATGAGCAGTTCTTC
TRBJ2-7 few TRBV7-8 - CASSHGQEQYF TGTGCCAGCAGCCACGGACAAGAGCAGTACTTC
TRBJ1-1 - TRBV20-1 - CSARVPGPPGERTEAFF TGCAGTGCTAGAGTTCCCGGTCCTCCAGGGGAGCGCACTGAAGCTTTCTTT
TRBJ2-1 few TRBV25-1 TRBD2 CASSGLAGVTREQFF TGTGCCAGCAGCGGACTAGCGGGAGTGACGCGGGAGCAGTTCTTC
TRBJ2-7 - TRBV5-1 - CASQPYERDYEQYF TGCGCCAGCCAACCTTATGAGAGGGACTACGAGCAGTACTTC
TRBJ2-1 few TRBV6-1 - CASRSQGSLYNEQFF TGTGCCAGCAGGTCCCAGGGGAGTCTCTACAATGAGCAGTTCTTC
TRBJ2-7 few TRBV12-3/TRBV12-4 - CASSSPAGYEQYF TGTGCCAGCAGTTCCCCCGCGGGATACGAGCAGTACTTC
TRBJ1-5 few TRBV3-1 - CASSRSGDQPQHF TGTGCCAGCAGCCGGTCGGGAGATCAGCCCCAGCATTTT
TRBJ1-3 - TRBV28 - CASSLNDGNTIYF TGTGCCAGCAGTTTAAACGACGGAAACACCATATATTTT
TRBJ1-1 many TRBV5-1 - CASSLTFGGSNTEAFF TGCGCCAGCAGCTTAACGTTTGGGGGTTCGAACACTGAAGCTTTCTTT
TRBJ2-3 once TRBV14 - CASSPALGFDTQYF TGTGCCAGCAGCCCAGCGTTAGGTTTCGATACGCAGTATTTT
TRBJ2-7 few TRBV12-3/TRBV12-4 TRBD2 CASTYLAGGAYEQYF TGTGCCAGCACGTACCTAGCGGGAGGGGCTTACGAGCAGTACTTC
TRBJ2-1 few TRBV5-1 - CASSLEGYYNEQFF TGCGCCAGCAGCTTGGAGGGCTACTACAATGAGCAGTTCTTC
TRBJ1-5 - TRBV20-1 - CSARDGATANQPQHF TGCAGTGCTAGAGATGGGGCGACAGCAAATCAGCCCCAGCATTTT
TRBJ2-2 few TRBV11-3 - CASSLVPRALGELFF TGTGCCAGCAGCTTAGTACCACGGGCGCTGGGGGAGCTGTTTTTT
TRBJ2-7 - TRBV29-1 TRBD1 CSVTGRGHDEQYF TGCAGCGTTACGGGCAGGGGGCACGACGAGCAGTACTTC
TRBJ2-7 few TRBV18 TRBD2 CASSKDAGGWEQYF TGTGCCAGCTCAAAAGACGCGGGAGGATGGGAGCAGTACTTC
TRBJ2-7 few TRBV7-9 - CASSPEAQGSEQYF TGTGCCAGCAGCCCAGAAGCACAGGGTTCCGAGCAGTACTTC
TRBJ2-1 many TRBV3-1 - CASSQGDGGHNEQFF TGTGCCAGCAGCCAAGGAGACGGAGGTCACAATGAGCAGTTCTTC
TRBJ1-1 few TRBV5-1 - CASSIGVNTEAFF TGCGCCAGCAGCATAGGAGTTAACACTGAAGCTTTCTTT
TRBJ2-7 - TRBV24-1 - CATSDPDRERYEQYF TGTGCCACCAGTGACCCCGATCGGGAGAGGTACGAGCAGTACTTC
TRBJ1-4 - TRBV27 - CASKMGGTNEKLFF TGTGCCAGCAAAATGGGGGGGACTAATGAAAAACTGTTTTTT
TRBJ2-4 many TRBV12-3/TRBV12-4 - CASSSTLVQNIQYF TGTGCCAGCAGTTCCACATTAGTTCAAAACATTCAGTACTTC
TRBJ2-6 - TRBV7-3 TRBD1 CASSLTFIVGTGGSGANVLTF TGTGCCAGCAGCTTAACGTTTATTGTAGGGACAGGGGGCTCTGGGGCCAACGTCCTGACTTTC
TRBJ2-7 - TRBV25-1 - CASSDTSIDGSYEQYF TGTGCCAGCAGTGACACCTCCATTGACGGTTCCTACGAGCAGTACTTC
TRBJ2-5 - TRBV5-1 - CASSLWFRGETQYF TGCGCCAGCAGCTTGTGGTTCCGGGGGGAGACCCAGTACTTC
TRBJ2-6 once TRBV9 - CASSKAGVSGANVLTF TGTGCCAGCAGTAAGGCAGGGGTTTCTGGGGCCAACGTCCTGACTTTC
TRBJ2-5 - TRBV4-1 - CASSQERWEGVETQYF TGCGCCAGCAGCCAAGAAAGGTGGGAGGGGGTGGAGACCCAGTACTTC
TRBJ2-5 - TRBV3-1 TRBD1 CASKNLRGLQETQYF TGTGCCAGCAAGAACCTCAGGGGGCTCCAAGAGACCCAGTACTTC
TRBJ2-1 few TRBV4-1 - CASRRTERLDYYNEQFF TGCGCCAGCCGCCGGACAGAGAGACTAGACTACTACAATGAGCAGTTCTTC
TRBJ2-1 - TRBV6-1 TRBD1 CASSESRGTYNEQFF TGTGCCAGCAGTGAGAGCAGGGGGACCTACAATGAGCAGTTCTTC
TRBJ1-1 few TRBV12-3/TRBV12-4 TRBD1 CASSPRRQGTEAFF TGTGCCAGCAGTCCCCGTCGACAGGGCACTGAAGCTTTCTTT
TRBJ2-2 - TRBV27 TRBD1 CANVGGQGLTGELFF TGTGCCAACGTAGGGGGACAGGGCCTCACCGGGGAGCTGTTTTTT
TRBJ2-7 - TRBV5-1 - CASSFGPTWGDTYEQYF TGCGCCAGCAGCTTCGGACCGACGTGGGGGGACACCTACGAGCAGTACTTC
TRBJ2-2 - TRBV10-3 - CAISGVPAGNTGELFF TGTGCCATCAGTGGGGTTCCAGCGGGGAACACCGGGGAGCTGTTTTTT
TRBJ1-3 once TRBV11-2 - CASSLSPGKSSPGNTIYF TGTGCCAGCAGCTTAAGCCCAGGGAAGTCTTCCCCTGGAAACACCATATATTTT
TRBJ2-5 many TRBV29-1 - CSGGQTVETQYF TGCAGCGGTGGACAGACCGTAGAGACCCAGTACTTC
TRBJ2-7 - TRBV9 TRBD2 CASSVGGSGTYEQYF TGTGCCAGCAGCGTAGGAGGAAGCGGGACCTACGAGCAGTACTTC
TRBJ2-2 many TRBV30 - CAWSEGYTGELFF TGTGCCTGGAGTGAAGGGTACACCGGGGAGCTGTTTTTT
TRBJ2-7 few TRBV6-5 TRBD2 CASSYSSGSSYEQYF TGTGCCAGCAGTTACTCCAGCGGGAGCAGCTACGAGCAGTACTTC
TRBJ2-7 many TRBV27 - CASGQYEQYF TGTGCCAGCGGCCAGTACGAGCAGTACTTC
TRBJ2-3 - TRBV20-1 - CSARDLAKSTDTQYF TGCAGTGCTAGAGATCTAGCGAAAAGCACAGATACGCAGTATTTT
TRBJ2-3 - TRBV5-1 - CASSRWSGTSTDTQYF TGCGCCAGCAGCCGGTGGAGCGGCACTAGCACAGATACGCAGTATTTT
TRBJ2-7 - TRBV20-1 TRBD1 CSATGTGEFYEQYF TGCAGTGCGACTGGGACAGGGGAATTTTACGAGCAGTACTTC
TRBJ2-5 few TRBV19 TRBD2 CASSRPRLAGEQETQYF TGTGCCAGTTCCCGCCCGCGACTAGCGGGAGAACAAGAGACCCAGTACTTC
TRBJ1-1 few TRBV29-1 TRBD1 CSADRARAFF TGCAGCGCCGACAGGGCCCGAGCTTTCTTT
TRBJ2-7 few TRBV29-1 TRBD2 CSVDLAGASREQYF TGCAGCGTTGATTTAGCGGGAGCCTCTCGAGAGCAGTACTTC
TRBJ2-1 few TRBV24-1 TRBD2 CATSDRRLGVSGLPEQFF TGTGCCACCAGTGACCGACGACTCGGGGTTAGCGGGCTTCCTGAGCAGTTCTTC
TRBJ2-1 - TRBV9 TRBD2 CASSVQAGGRNEQFF TGTGCCAGCAGCGTTCAAGCGGGAGGGAGAAATGAGCAGTTCTTC
TRBJ2-5 - TRBV6-5 - CASSLNYLGETQYF TGTGCCAGCAGTTTGAATTATTTGGGAGAGACCCAGTACTTC
TRBJ2-2 - TRBV18 - CASSPVRSSSNTGELFF TGTGCCAGCTCACCTGTCAGGAGCTCCTCGAACACCGGGGAGCTGTTTTTT
TRBJ2-3 - TRBV20-1 - CSASPDLSTDTQYF TGCAGTGCTAGTCCCGACCTGAGCACAGATACGCAGTATTTT
TRBJ2-7 many TRBV11-3 - CASSITADEQYF TGTGCCAGCAGCATAACAGCGGACGAGCAGTACTTC